The 13 T cell receptor beta chains given below trace back to one sample, sequenced in a study of shared clonotypes between healthy human individuals (TCRdb year 2020). The protocol used for the library was the immunoSEQ multiplex PCR assay. The source is immuneACCESS, and TCRdb retained only in-frame sequences with V and J called. Part of the clones is not carried over; for the studies checked, unresolved V genes explain less than half of this, and the remainder is unexplained. The sample table contains about 2.3 million clones; only one count was recorded for 85% to 95% of them. The ten largest make up 0.3% to 0.45% of the sample. Sequencing used naive CD4+ T cells from PBMCs. The cell subset or site label, read with the paper, signifies: CD45RA+ positively selected. The receptors were sampled from a man between 18 and 35 years old in good health. Some clones in this sample may be carry-over from other donors' samples.

The chain links TRBV27 to TRBJ2-7; weak D call: TRBD1 (6 bases). The CDR3 is 15 residues long. Germline V gene data show CDR1 as MNHEY and CDR2 as SMNVEV (reference sequence). The V gene lost 5 bases and the J gene lost 0 bases, with 14 bases spanning the gap. CDR3 in DNA: TGTGCCAGCAGTCCCGACAGGACCATCTCCTACGAGCAGTACTTC. Amino acids: CASSPDRTISYEQYF.

This chain links TRBV5-6 with TRBJ2-4; D is perhaps TRBD1 (7 bases). V lost 0 bases to trimming and J lost 8 bases, with 12 bases between them. CDR3 length equals 14 residues. Looked up from germline, CDR1 is SGHDT and CDR2 is YYEEEE. The CDR3 reads CASSLEQGRYIQYF. CDR3 nucleotides: TGTGCCAGCAGCTTGGAACAGGGGAGGTACATTCAGTACTTC.

The rearrangement joins TRBV7-2 to TRBJ2-1, with 7 nucleotides matching TRBD2. CDR1 is SGHTA and CDR2 is FQGNSA in the germline V gene. V trimming: 1 base; J trimming: 9 bases; junction bases outside the gene matches: 15. The CDR3 has 17 amino acids. The CDR3 here is CASSLDFSREGRGEQFF. CDR3 DNA: TGTGCCAGCAGCTTAGATTTCTCGAGGGAGGGCCGGGGTGAGCAGTTCTTC.

The gene calls are TRBV9 and TRBJ2-2; D is perhaps TRBD1 (5 bases). The germline gives CDR1 SGDLS, CDR2 YYNGEE. Trimming removed 0 bases at V and 4 bases at J, with 16 bases between. This CDR3 contains 17 residues. In DNA form, the CDR3 reads TGTGCCAGCAGCGTAGTTGGGGCAAGGCAGCGCACCGGGGAGCTGTTTTTT. It translates to CASSVVGARQRTGELFF.

This chain uses TRBV27 with TRBJ2-1, with 8 bases that match TRBD1. With V trimmed by 4 bases and J by 5 bases, 4 bases remained unmatched. The CDR3 totals 14 residues. Germline CDR1 and CDR2: MNHEY and SMNVEV (reference sequence). The CDR3 loop is CASSYRTGNNEQFF. The CDR3 coding sequence is TGTGCCAGCAGTTACCGGACAGGGAACAATGAGCAGTTCTTC.

V is TRBV28 and J is TRBJ2-7, with D tentatively TRBD1 (5 bases). The germline V and J ends were trimmed by 10 bases and 0 bases, with 25 bases remaining between them. Germline CDR1 reads MDHEN; CDR2 reads SYDVKM. The CDR3 consists of 17 residues. CDR3 loop: CATEGAYIGGNSYEQYF. As DNA, the CDR3 is TGTGCCACCGAAGGGGCCTATATTGGCGGAAACTCCTACGAGCAGTACTTC.

This chain links TRBV28 with TRBJ1-1; D is perhaps TRBD1 (5 bases). V was cut by 2 bases and J by 4 bases, with 11 bases left in between. CDR1 is MDHEN, CDR2 SYDVKM, per germline. This CDR3 is 14 amino acids long. CDR3 in amino acids: CASSLAGRTTEAFF. Here the CDR3 DNA reads TGTGCCAGCAGTTTAGCAGGGCGTACCACTGAAGCTTTCTTT.

The genes are TRBV7-2 and TRBJ2-7; 11 bases match TRBD2. V was pared by 6 bases and J by 2 bases, with 6 bases of the junction left unmatched. Germline V gives CDR1 SGHTA, CDR2 FQGNSA. This CDR3 spans 15 amino acids. The DNA of the CDR3 is TGTGCCAGCAGACAGACTAGCGGGGCCACCTACGAGCAGTACTTC. Protein: CASRQTSGATYEQYF.

V gene TRBV6-5 combines with J gene TRBJ1-2, with TRBD1 matching over 8 bases. CDR3 length: 15 residues. Trimming took 4 bases from V and 4 from J; bases not matched to a gene: 8. Germline V gene data show CDR1 as MNHEY and CDR2 as SVGAGI. CDR3 sequence (DNA): TGTGCCAGCAGTTTTCTACAGGGGGGGAGCTATGGCTACACCTTC. Translating it yields CASSFLQGGSYGYTF.

The J gene is TRBJ2-7, the V gene TRBV28; 9 nucleotides align to TRBD2. The CDR3 runs to 15 residues. CDR1 MDHEN and CDR2 SYDVKM come from the germline V gene. V lost 7 bases and J lost 5; bases outside the gene matches: 12. The CDR3 DNA sequence: TGTGCCAGCACCTTCTTGCGCGGGGGGGTCCACGAGCAGTACTTC. Translating it yields CASTFLRGGVHEQYF.

A remark on this clone: The sample holds other DNA sequences that translate to the same CDR3. DNA for the CDR3: TGCGCCAGCAGCCAAGACTTAAGCTCCTACAATGAGCAGTTCTTC. Protein sequence: CASSQDLSSYNEQFF. This chain connects TRBV4-3 to TRBJ2-1; D is uncertain. V was cut by 0 bases and J by 0 bases, with 6 bases left in between. The germline gives CDR1 LGHNA, CDR2 YSLEER. The length of the CDR3 is 15 residues.

The DNA for the CDR3 is TGTGCCAGCAGCCCCGACGGGGCTGAAGCTTTCTTT. It is translated as CASSPDGAEAFF. The chain joins TRBV11-2 to TRBJ1-1, with D hard to call. The CDR3 runs to 12 residues. V dropped 5 bases and J dropped 6 bases, with 10 bases sitting between them. Germline assignment: CDR1 SGHAT and CDR2 FQNNGV.

This clone was found once. The genes are TRBV5-1 and TRBJ2-5, with D unresolved. In germline, CDR1 is SGHRS, CDR2 YFSETQ. The V and J ends lost 4 bases and 5 bases respectively, with 15 bases between them. This CDR3 has 14 amino acids. CDR3 bases: TGCGCCAGCAGCATAGATCCCGACCGTGAGACCCAGTACTTC. Its protein is CASSIDPDRETQYF.